The 17 T cell receptor beta chains below all came from one sample that was sequenced in a study of T cell responses to AZD1222 COVID-19 vaccine. Libraries were prepared by immunoSEQ multiplex PCR; TCRdb keeps only in-frame clonotypes and omits some of them. The sample consists of 80,000 or so clones, around 90% of them appearing once. This specimen consisted of peripheral blood, obtained on day 0 of AZD1222 vaccination. The origin of the receptors is an adult in good health.

The chain uses TRBV5-6 and TRBJ2-7; no firm D call. Trimming took off 5 bases at V and 7 bases at J, with 10 bases between the two ends. The germline V gene has CDR1 SGHDT and CDR2 YYEEEE. The CDR3 is 11 residues long. DNA for the CDR3: TGTGCCAGCAGTGCCGGTTGGGAGCAGTACTTC. Translation: CASSAGWEQYF.

V usage is TRBV5-1 and J usage is TRBJ2-1, with a weak D call TRBD2 (5 bases). Trimming removed 1 base at V and 5 bases at J, with 13 bases between. The CDR3 is made up of 15 amino acids. Germline assignment: CDR1 SGHRS and CDR2 YFSETQ. CDR3 DNA sequence: TGCGCCAGCAGCTTGCCCATCTCGGGGAACAATGAGCAGTTCTTC. As protein: CASSLPISGNNEQFF.

The chain employs TRBV11-3 and TRBJ2-7; TRBD1 or TRBD2 may be the D gene (5 bases each). The CDR3 is 15 residues long. V was pared by 5 bases and J by 2 bases, with 16 bases between. CDR1 is SGHNT and CDR2 is YENEEA in the germline V gene. The CDR3 loop reads CASSPRGQGAYEQYF. CDR3 in DNA: TGTGCCAGCAGCCCCCGCGGGCAGGGCGCCTACGAGCAGTACTTC.

V gene TRBV10-3 combines with J gene TRBJ2-7; TRBD2 matches at 7 bases. In germline, CDR1 is ENHRY, CDR2 SYGVKD. This CDR3 contains 14 residues. V gave up 5 bases and J gave up 3 bases; unmatched junction bases: 7. The CDR3 DNA reads TGTGCCATCAGTCCTCTTGGGGGGGACTACGAGCAGTACTTC. Its translation: CAISPLGGDYEQYF.

The chain combines TRBV4-1 with TRBJ2-5; 11 positions agree with TRBD2. Looked up from germline, CDR1 is MGHRA and CDR2 is YSYEKL. This CDR3 has 15 residues. The J segment lost 4 bases and the V segment lost 1 base, leaving 2 bases of the junction unmatched. The CDR3 reads CASSQGSGGGETQYF. The CDR3 DNA follows: TGCGCCAGCAGCCAAGGTAGCGGGGGGGGAGAGACCCAGTACTTC.

The genes are TRBV7-9 and TRBJ2-5; D is unresolved. The CDR3 is 15 amino acids. V dropped 5 bases and J dropped 4 bases, with 17 bases sitting between them. CDR1 and CDR2 from the germline V gene are SEHNR and FQNEAQ (reference sequence). CDR3 DNA: TGTGCCAGCAGCCTCCCCCCGCGGATTGGAGAGACCCAGTACTTC. It codes for CASSLPPRIGETQYF. Drawing the rest from reference TRBV7-9 and TRBJ2-5, the complete variable domain is DTGVSQNPRHKITKRGQNVTFRCDPISEHNRLYWYRQTLGQGPEFLTYFQNEAQLEKSRLLSDRFSAERPKGSFSTLEIQRTEQGDSAMYLCASSLPPRIGETQYFGPGTRLLVL.

The chain combines TRBV7-9 with TRBJ2-7; a weak D match, TRBD1 (6 bases). The CDR3 runs 14 residues. CDR1 is SEHNR, CDR2 FQNEAQ, per germline (reference sequence). V dropped 3 bases and J dropped 2 bases, with 11 bases sitting between them. This CDR3 is CASSFWDKTYEQYF. The DNA of the CDR3 is TGTGCCAGCAGCTTTTGGGACAAAACCTACGAGCAGTACTTC.

This sequence joins TRBV3-1 (or the pseudogene TRBV3-2) and TRBJ2-3; the D is unclear. V was shortened by 1 base and J by 5 bases, with 7 bases between the two germline ends. The germline V gene has CDR1 LGHDT and CDR2 YNNKEL (reference sequence). The CDR3 is 13 residues long. CDR3 sequence reads: CASSQVERDTQYF. The CDR3 region has the DNA TGTGCCAGCAGCCAAGTCGAGCGAGATACGCAGTATTTT.

The CDR3: CASSLRGRGYTF. CDR3 nucleotide sequence: TGTGCCAGCAGCCTACGAGGGCGCGGCTACACCTTC. This chain uses TRBV3-1 (or the pseudogene TRBV3-2) with TRBJ1-2; D is ambiguous. Looked up from germline, CDR1 is LGHDT and CDR2 is YNNKEL (reference sequence). Trimming took off 4 bases at V and 8 bases at J, with 11 bases between the two ends. The CDR3 sequence is 12 residues long.

This sequence joins TRBV15 and TRBJ2-7, with D possibly TRBD1 on 5 matching bases. This CDR3 is built from 15 residues. Germline V gene lookup returns CDR1 LNHNV and CDR2 YYDKDF (reference sequence). V was clipped by 5 bases and J by 0 bases, with 14 bases between them. The DNA for the CDR3 is TGTGCCACCAGCCTGGACAAGACCCTCTCCTACGAGCAGTACTTC. Its translation: CATSLDKTLSYEQYF.

The J gene is TRBJ1-4, the V gene TRBV28; TRBD1 might be the D (6 bases). The CDR3 consists of 15 residues. The V end was cut by 2 bases, the J end by 8 bases, with 15 bases between. Germline values: CDR1 MDHEN, CDR2 SYDVKM. CDR3 coding DNA: TGTGCCAGCAGTTTAGGGGGGCAGGGAGGAGAAAAACTGTTTTTT. Translated, it gives CASSLGGQGGEKLFF.

This rearrangement joins TRBV5-4 to TRBJ1-6, with 7 bases aligning to TRBD1. The junction had 10 bases not matched to a gene; V was cut back by 7 bases and J by 6 bases. Germline values: CDR1 SGHNT, CDR2 YYREEE (reference sequence). The CDR3 is 15 residues long. As DNA, the CDR3 is TGTGCCAGCCAACCTGGGACAGCTCCTAATTCACCCCTCCACTTT. Its protein product is CASQPGTAPNSPLHF.

V gene TRBV2 combines with J gene TRBJ1-1; D gene ambiguous. V gave up 3 bases and J gave up 4 bases, with 9 bases separating them. The CDR3 consists of 13 residues. Germline values: CDR1 SNHLY, CDR2 FYNNEI. The CDR3 DNA reads TGTGCCAGCAGTGAGGGGTGGAGCACTGAAGCTTTCTTT. This sequence encodes CASSEGWSTEAFF.

This chain uses TRBV27 with TRBJ1-6; D unresolved. With 5 bases removed from V and 0 bases from J, the gap between germline ends came to 14 bases. CDR3 length equals 17 residues. Germline V lookup: CDR1 MNHEY, CDR2 SMNVEV (reference sequence). In DNA form, the CDR3 reads TGTGCCAGCAGTACCCTCTTGAGGAACTCCTATAATTCACCCCTCCACTTT. Its translation is CASSTLLRNSYNSPLHF.

This chain uses TRBV12-3 or TRBV12-4 with TRBJ2-3, with unresolved D. CDR3 length: 13 residues. Trimming shortened V by 6 bases and J by 0 bases, and 7 bases separated the two germline ends. CDR3: CASRLGSTDTQYF. In DNA, the CDR3 is TGTGCCAGCAGGCTGGGGAGCACAGATACGCAGTATTTT.

The chain joins TRBV30 to TRBJ2-1, with 10 bases that match TRBD2. The CDR3 has 15 amino acids. The germline V gene has CDR1 GTSNPN and CDR2 SVGIG (reference sequence). V shed 3 bases, J shed 4 bases, and the junction held 6 bases outside the gene matches. The CDR3 loop is CAWSPAGGPYNEQFF. CDR3 bases: TGTGCCTGGAGCCCAGCGGGGGGGCCGTACAATGAGCAGTTCTTC.

V is TRBV7-9 and J is TRBJ1-3; D is unresolved. The CDR3 runs to 16 residues. V was pared by 3 bases and J by 4 bases, with 16 bases between. Germline lookup yields CDR1 SEHNR and CDR2 FQNEAQ (reference sequence). This CDR3 is CASSFLGPSIGNTIYF. The CDR3 region has the DNA TGTGCCAGCAGCTTCCTCGGACCGTCCATCGGAAACACCATATATTTT.